This TCR beta chain was profiled in a study of CD8 T cells in ankylosing spondylitis. The study's findings and limits: Both synovial fluid and blood in reactive arthritis had previously been reported to carry some motif variants. Disease-linked clones bore a CD8+ phenotype and were relatively rare in peripheral blood.

This CDR3 has 12 amino acids. Germline V gene lookup returns CDR1 SGHRS and CDR2 YFSETQ. V was pared by 3 bases and J by 5 bases, with 0 bases of the junction left unmatched. TCRdb re-called the 5' RACE reads through MiXCR, storing one row per CDR3 protein. This table holds fewer than 400,000 distinct CDR3 sequences, around 15% found once. The sample holds a few counts of this clonotype. The antigen is unknown. Sequencing was performed on blood, either unsorted or a sorted T cell fraction (not recorded which). This sequence originates from a male donor with ankylosing spondylitis or in good health (not recorded which). The genes are TRBV5-1 and TRBJ1-1, with 8 bases aligning to TRBD1. This CDR3 reads CASSWDRTEAFF. CDR3 sequence (DNA): TGCGCCAGCAGCTGGGACAGGACTGAAGCTTTCTTT.